The rows below give T cell receptor beta chains drawn from one sample of a study of blood T cells in healthy people across ages. TCRdb re-analysed the 5' RACE reads in MiXCR, keeping a single row per CDR3 protein. This table holds about 1.4 million distinct CDR3 sequences, approximately 60% found once. The source material was blood. The receptors here all came from a man between 18 and 35 years old in good health. Both conserved end residues are part of each CDR3. The order of the fields is D gene, J gene, clone size, V gene, CDR3 DNA, CDR3 protein. D genes are given only for firm matches. Only part of the rows carry a size: once, few, many, or a class if the clone is expanded.

>.|TRBJ1-2|.|TRBV29-1
TGCAGCGTTGAAGAGGGGGATGGATTCTATGGCTACACCTTC
CSVEEGDGFYGYTF
>TRBD1|TRBJ2-5|.|TRBV29-1
TGCAGCGCTTCAAGACAGGGGGAGACCCAGTACTTC
CSASRQGETQYF
>.|TRBJ2-3|.|TRBV29-1
TGCAGCGCTGTCTTAGGAGCGGAAAGCACAGATACGCAGTATTTT
CSAVLGAESTDTQYF
>.|TRBJ2-2|.|TRBV20-1
TGCAGTGCTCCCGGGGACACCGGGGAGCTGTTTTTT
CSAPGDTGELFF
>.|TRBJ2-1|.|TRBV4-1
TGCGCCAGCAGCCAAGATTGGTCCGGTTCACGCGGTGAGCAGTTCTTC
CASSQDWSGSRGEQFF
>.|TRBJ2-1|.|TRBV12-3/TRBV12-4
TGTGCCAGCAGCACGCCGGGACGGAAGTTCTTC
CASSTPGRKFF
>.|TRBJ2-1|.|TRBV12-3/TRBV12-4
TGTGCCAGCAGTTTTGAGTTGGATGAGCAGTTCTTC
CASSFELDEQFF
>.|TRBJ2-3|.|TRBV7-9
TGTGCCAGCAGCTTAGCGTGGGCCACAGATACGCAGTATTTT
CASSLAWATDTQYF
>.|TRBJ1-6|.|TRBV10-1
TGCGCCAGCAGTGTTGGGACACAGAATTCACCCCTCCACTTT
CASSVGTQNSPLHF
>TRBD1|TRBJ2-3|.|TRBV7-9
TGTGCCAGCAGGACGGGACAGACGAAACAGCATGGGACAGATACGCAGTATTTT
CASRTGQTKQHGTDTQYF
>TRBD1|TRBJ2-7|.|TRBV27
TGTGCCAGCAGTTTAATCCCCGGACAGGGTGGGGGGTACGAGCAGTACTTC
CASSLIPGQGGGYEQYF
>TRBD2|TRBJ2-7|once|TRBV20-1
TGCAGTGCGCGGACTAGCGGGAAAGGCGAGCAGTACTTC
CSARTSGKGEQYF
>TRBD2|TRBJ2-7|.|TRBV20-1
TGCAGTGCTAGAGGGACTAGCGGGAGGGGGTACAATGAGCAGTACTTC
CSARGTSGRGYNEQYF
>TRBD1|TRBJ1-2|.|TRBV3-1
TGTGCCAGCAGCCACAGGAGGGCAGGGGGGAGAGGCTACACCTTC
CASSHRRAGGRGYTF
>.|TRBJ2-7|.|TRBV4-1
TGCGCCAGCAGCCACCACCTGGACTCCATGCAGGAATTGCAGTACTTC
CASSHHLDSMQELQYF
>TRBD1|TRBJ2-1|.|TRBV6-5
TGTGCCAGCAGTTATAGACAGGGTGGAGATGAGCAGTTCTTC
CASSYRQGGDEQFF
>.|TRBJ2-3|.|TRBV6-5
TGTGCCAGCAGTCCTTCTAGAGTCTACCCCACAGATACGCAGTATTTT
CASSPSRVYPTDTQYF
>TRBD2|TRBJ2-1|once|TRBV7-9
TGTGCCAGCAGCTCCCCCGCTGCGGGAGGGTCCTACAATGAGCAGTTCTTC
CASSSPAAGGSYNEQFF
>TRBD1|TRBJ1-1|.|TRBV4-2
TGTGCCAGCAGCCAAGATACAGGGGGTTCAGCTTTCTTT
CASSQDTGGSAFF
>.|TRBJ2-7|.|TRBV11-2
TGTGCCAGCAGCGGGGTTGTATTCTACGAGCAGTACTTC
CASSGVVFYEQYF
>TRBD2|TRBJ2-5|few|TRBV7-9
TGTGCCAGCAGCTTATTTCCGGGGGGGCCGGAAGAGACCCAGTACTTC
CASSLFPGGPEETQYF
>.|TRBJ1-1|.|TRBV6-5
TGTGCCAGCAGTAAACTGGGGGGGCCGACTGAAGCTTTCTTT
CASSKLGGPTEAFF
>TRBD2|TRBJ2-1|.|TRBV19
TGTGCCAGTACGGGTAGCGGGAGCGATGAGCAGTTCTTC
CASTGSGSDEQFF
>.|TRBJ1-1|.|TRBV6-2/TRBV6-3
TGTGCCAGCAGTTACAGTGTCAGGGGCCTCGGAATGAACACTGAAGCTTTCTTT
CASSYSVRGLGMNTEAFF
>.|TRBJ2-1|.|TRBV5-1
TGCGCCAGCAGCTTGGAGGGCGGGGAGTGGGGTGAGCAGTTCTTC
CASSLEGGEWGEQFF
>.|TRBJ2-3|.|TRBV29-1
TGCAGCGTTGAAGGGGGGGCAGTAGGGCTACCCGAGGTAGATACGCAGTATTTT
CSVEGGAVGLPEVDTQYF
>.|TRBJ1-5|.|TRBV7-2
TGTGCCAGCAGCTTAGGAACGTCCCAGCATTTT
CASSLGTSQHF
>.|TRBJ1-1|.|TRBV4-1
TGCGCCAGCAGCCAAGGTTACATGAACACTGAAGCTTTCTTT
CASSQGYMNTEAFF
>TRBD2|TRBJ2-3|.|TRBV24-1
TGTACCACCAGTGACTCAGGCGGACTAGCAGTGCCGCAGTATTTT
CTTSDSGGLAVPQYF
>.|TRBJ2-1|.|TRBV4-2
TGTGCCAGCGGAAAAAGCCGGGTAGATGAGCAGTTCTTC
CASGKSRVDEQFF
>.|TRBJ1-1|.|TRBV5-5
TGTGCCAGCAGTGAAGGGGCTGGAAGTAAGTACACTGAAGCTTTCTTT
CASSEGAGSKYTEAFF
>.|TRBJ2-5|.|TRBV11-2
TGTGCCAGCAGGAAGGGAAACGGGGAGACCCAGTACTTC
CASRKGNGETQYF
>.|TRBJ1-4|.|TRBV20-1
TGCAGTGCTCTGACAGCGATTAATGAAAAACTGTTTTTT
CSALTAINEKLFF
>.|TRBJ2-5|.|TRBV5-1
TGCGCCAGCAGCCCGACAGTGGAATCAAGAGTTACCCAGTACTTC
CASSPTVESRVTQYF
>.|TRBJ2-5|.|TRBV20-1
TGCAGTGCTAGAGATTTTTTGCGGAAAGAGACCCAGTACTTC
CSARDFLRKETQYF
>.|TRBJ2-7|.|TRBV29-1
TGCAGCGTTGCTGGCCCCAGGGGTAATAGGGATGAGCAGTACTTC
CSVAGPRGNRDEQYF
>.|TRBJ2-3|.|TRBV4-1
TGCGCCAGCAGCCAGCTAGCCCTCGCAGATACGCAGTATTTT
CASSQLALADTQYF
>.|TRBJ2-3|.|TRBV27
TGTGCCAGCTCAGGGGGGGAGACAGATACGCAGTATTTT
CASSGGETDTQYF
>.|TRBJ2-7|.|TRBV11-3
TGTGCCAGCAGCACGTCCTTTGGAGACGAGCAGTACTTC
CASSTSFGDEQYF
>TRBD2|TRBJ2-3|.|TRBV10-3
TGTGCCATCAGTGAGATTCGGCTAGCGGGGCCCGGGGATAGCACAGATACGCAGTATTTT
CAISEIRLAGPGDSTDTQYF
>TRBD2|TRBJ2-7|few|TRBV6-1
TGTGCCAGCAGACTCGGGGGGGCCACCTACGAGCAGTACTTC
CASRLGGATYEQYF
>TRBD1|TRBJ1-2|.|TRBV11-2
TGTGCCAGCAGCTTGACAGGGGCCGTGTCTAACTATGGCTACACCTTC
CASSLTGAVSNYGYTF
>TRBD1|TRBJ2-1|.|TRBV20-1
TGCAGTGCTAGAGCGGACAGGTGGGATGAGCAGTTCTTC
CSARADRWDEQFF
>.|TRBJ1-5|.|TRBV24-1
TGTGCCACCAGTGATGCCAGGGAGGGCAATCAGCCCCAGCATTTT
CATSDAREGNQPQHF
>TRBD1|TRBJ1-6|.|TRBV9
TGTGCCAGCAGCGCTAAGGGACAGGGGAATTCACCCCTCCACTTT
CASSAKGQGNSPLHF
>.|TRBJ2-4|.|TRBV29-1
TGCAGCGTAAAGTTGGCGGCGGGGAACATTCAGTACTTC
CSVKLAAGNIQYF
>.|TRBJ1-6|once|TRBV25-1
TGTGCCAGCAGTGCCGCAGGAGCCATTTTTAATTCGGCCCTCCACTTT
CASSAAGAIFNSALHF
>TRBD2|TRBJ2-1|.|TRBV30
TGTGCCTGGGAGACTAGCGGGAGGCCGCTCTACAATGAGCAGTTCTTC
CAWETSGRPLYNEQFF
>.|TRBJ2-1|.|TRBV6-1
TGTGCCACCATTCTTGAGGGGTCGGGGTCCTACAATGAGCAGTTCTTC
CATILEGSGSYNEQFF
>.|TRBJ1-1|few|TRBV29-1
TGCAGCGTTGTCGGCCGGGCGGTGAACACTGAAGCTTTCTTT
CSVVGRAVNTEAFF
>.|TRBJ1-1|.|TRBV25-1
TGTGCCAGCAGTCTTGCCCACGGAATGAACACTGAAGCTTTCTTT
CASSLAHGMNTEAFF
>.|TRBJ1-6|few|TRBV28
TGTGCCAGCTCCACTAATTCACCCCTCCACTTT
CASSTNSPLHF
>.|TRBJ2-2|.|TRBV6-2/TRBV6-3
TGTGCCAGCAGGGGTAAAGGAGGGACCGGGGAGCTGTTTTTT
CASRGKGGTGELFF
>.|TRBJ2-7|few|TRBV12-3/TRBV12-4
TGTGCCAGCACACAGGGTTGGGGATCCTACGAGCAGTACTTC
CASTQGWGSYEQYF